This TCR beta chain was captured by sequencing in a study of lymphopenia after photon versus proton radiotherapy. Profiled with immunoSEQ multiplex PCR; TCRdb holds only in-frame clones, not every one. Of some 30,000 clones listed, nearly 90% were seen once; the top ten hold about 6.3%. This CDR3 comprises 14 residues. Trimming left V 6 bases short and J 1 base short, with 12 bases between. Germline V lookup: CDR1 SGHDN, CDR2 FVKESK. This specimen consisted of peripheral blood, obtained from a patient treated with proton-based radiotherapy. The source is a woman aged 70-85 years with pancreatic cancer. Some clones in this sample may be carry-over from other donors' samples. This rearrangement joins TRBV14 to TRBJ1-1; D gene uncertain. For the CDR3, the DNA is TGTGCCAGCAGTGGGGTGGCAGGGAACACTGAAGCTTTCTTT. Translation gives CASSGVAGNTEAFF. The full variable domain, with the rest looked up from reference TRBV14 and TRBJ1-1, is EAGVTQFPSHSVIEKGQTVTLRCDPISGHDNLYWYRRVMGKEIKFLLHFVKESKQDESGMPNNRFLAERTGGTYSTLKVQPAELEDSGVYFCASSGVAGNTEAFFGQGTRLTVV.